Shown below are 30 T cell receptor beta chains from a single sample sequenced in a study of blood T cell repertoires in COVID-19. Assay used: immunoSEQ multiplex PCR; TCRdb lists only in-frame clones, some missing. The table lists under 250,000 clones, 92% of them singletons. Sequencing was done on a sample of peripheral blood. These receptors were collected from a man aged 60 to 69 with COVID-19, enrolled during active disease.

Details on this clone: One junction end does not reproduce the germline sequence, and a read error may be involved. The CDR3 loop reads CASSSRDTLEAQYF. The DNA for the CDR3 is TGTGCCAGCAGCTCCCGGGACACCCTAGAGGCCCAGTACTTC. The chain joins TRBV9 to TRBJ2-5; D is possibly TRBD1 (6 bases). CDR3 size: 14 residues. Per germline, CDR1 SGDLS and CDR2 YYNGEE.

The chain joins TRBV19 to TRBJ2-5; 7 nucleotides align to TRBD1. The CDR3 has 14 amino acids. In germline, CDR1 is LNHDA, CDR2 SQIVND (reference sequence). Losses at the gene ends were 6 bases for V and 3 bases for J; bases not matched to a gene: 7. The CDR3 coding sequence is TGTGCCAGTAGCGAGGGACAGCCCAAAGAGACCCAGTACTTC. Translation: CASSEGQPKETQYF.

This sequence joins TRBV5-1 and TRBJ2-6; no definite D call. Germline V gene sequence: CDR1 SGHRS, CDR2 YFSETQ. The CDR3 has 14 amino acids. V lost 5 bases and J 0 bases, leaving 6 bases between the germline ends. CDR3 nucleotide sequence: TGCGCCAGCAGACTCCGCTCTGGGGCCAACGTCCTGACTTTC. Translating gives CASRLRSGANVLTF.

The chain links TRBV9 to TRBJ1-1; D is unresolved. Trimming took off 0 bases at V and 4 bases at J, with 10 bases between the two ends. The CDR3 is made up of 14 amino acids. CDR1 and CDR2 from the germline V gene are SGDLS and YYNGEE. The CDR3 protein is CASSVVLLATEAFF. As DNA, the CDR3 is TGTGCCAGCAGCGTAGTTCTCTTGGCCACTGAAGCTTTCTTT.

This chain uses TRBV6-5 with TRBJ2-2; TRBD1 matches 8 bases. V dropped 6 bases and J dropped 1; count of bases not matched to a gene: 4. The CDR3 spans 15 residues. Germline values: CDR1 MNHEY, CDR2 SVGAGI. This chain's CDR3 is CASRTDRGNTGELFF. The DNA of the CDR3 is TGTGCCAGCAGAACAGACAGGGGGAACACCGGGGAGCTGTTTTTT.

V usage is TRBV6-2 or TRBV6-3 and J usage is TRBJ2-1; TRBD2 agrees at 7 bases. The CDR3 contains 15 residues. V lost 4 bases, J lost 3 bases, and 6 bases stayed unmatched. The V gene's germline CDR1 is MNHEY and CDR2 SVGEGT. The CDR3 spells CASSSYGTIYNEQFF. CDR3 DNA: TGTGCCAGCAGTTCGTACGGGACTATCTACAATGAGCAGTTCTTC.

The chain recombines TRBV19 with TRBJ2-2, with 10 bases that match TRBD1. J gave up 4 bases and V 6 bases, and 11 bases lay outside the gene matches. Germline CDR1 reads LNHDA; CDR2 reads SQIVND (reference sequence). CDR3 length equals 17 residues. The CDR3 protein is CASSAGRTGGSTGELFF. CDR3 DNA sequence: TGTGCCAGTAGCGCCGGACGGACAGGGGGAAGCACCGGGGAGCTGTTTTTT.

The rearrangement joins TRBV24-1 to TRBJ2-7; 10 positions agree with TRBD1. Germline V gives CDR1 KGHDR, CDR2 SFDVKD. The CDR3 contains 15 residues. V gave up 3 bases and J gave up 1 base; unmatched junction bases: 2. The CDR3 sequence is CATSDGQGVSYEQYF. The CDR3 DNA reads TGTGCCACCAGTGATGGACAGGGGGTTTCCTACGAGCAGTACTTC.

The chain has TRBV3-1 (or the pseudogene TRBV3-2) and TRBJ2-7; D remains ambiguous. Germline values: CDR1 LGHDT, CDR2 YNNKEL (reference sequence). Between the trimmed V and J ends, which lost 5 bases and 2 bases, there was a span of 4 bases. The CDR3 has 11 amino acids. The CDR3 nucleotides are TGTGCCAGCAGCACTCCCTACGAGCAGTACTTC. Its translation: CASSTPYEQYF.

V gene TRBV6-5 combines with J gene TRBJ1-5, with 8 bases aligning to TRBD1. Germline V lookup: CDR1 MNHEY, CDR2 SVGAGI. The CDR3 contains 15 residues. V was clipped by 0 bases and J by 2 bases; unmatched bases: 0. The DNA of the CDR3 is TGTGCCAGCAGTTACTCGGGACAGGGCAATCAGCCCCAGCATTTT. This codes for CASSYSGQGNQPQHF.

V and J are TRBV29-1 and TRBJ2-3; D unresolved. Trimming pared 6 bases from V and 5 bases from J, leaving 12 bases between. This CDR3 is 12 amino acids long. Germline V gene sequence: CDR1 SQVTM, CDR2 ANQGSEA. The CDR3 sequence is CSVDRNGDTQYF. The CDR3 DNA sequence: TGCAGCGTCGATAGAAACGGAGATACGCAGTATTTT.

This chain uses TRBV28 with TRBJ1-4, with TRBD1 matching 7 bases. J lost 4 bases, V lost 2 bases, and 10 bases had no gene match. This CDR3 is built from 17 residues. CDR1 is MDHEN and CDR2 is SYDVKM in the germline V gene. The CDR3: CASSLPQGGAINEKLFF. The CDR3 coding sequence is TGTGCCAGCAGTTTACCGCAGGGGGGAGCCATTAATGAAAAACTGTTTTTT.

This chain connects TRBV3-1 (or the pseudogene TRBV3-2) to TRBJ1-1; 7 nucleotides line up with TRBD1. The CDR3 is made up of 17 amino acids. The V gene's germline CDR1 is LGHDT and CDR2 YNNKEL (reference sequence). Trimming took 1 base from V and 4 from J; bases not matched to a gene: 12. CDR3 nucleotides: TGTGCCAGCAGCCAAGTAACGGTGAGGGGGCCGGGCACTGAAGCTTTCTTT. Translation: CASSQVTVRGPGTEAFF.

The chain recombines TRBV5-4 with TRBJ1-4; no firm D call. Trimming stripped 4 bases from V and 3 bases from J, with 13 bases between. Germline V gene lookup returns CDR1 SGHNT and CDR2 YYREEE (reference sequence). This CDR3 is built from 15 residues. This CDR3 reads CASSPSGSSNEKLFF. In DNA, the CDR3 is TGTGCCAGCAGCCCCTCGGGGTCTTCTAATGAAAAACTGTTTTTT.

V gene TRBV12-5 combines with J gene TRBJ1-5; 9 positions match TRBD1. CDR3 length equals 14 residues. V was pared by 5 bases and J by 5 bases, with 4 bases of the junction left unmatched. Per germline, CDR1 LGHNT and CDR2 FRNRAP. The DNA of the CDR3 is TGTGCTAGTGGTGCCCGGACAGGGGATCAGCCCCAGCATTTT. Protein: CASGARTGDQPQHF.

The rearrangement uses TRBV29-1 and TRBJ2-7, with TRBD2 identical over 7 bases. CDR1 SQVTM and CDR2 ANQGSEA come from the germline V gene. The V and J ends lost 3 bases and 5 bases, in that order; junction bases with no gene match: 7. This CDR3 region has 13 residues. The CDR3 sequence: CSVEGGNQDEQYF. For the CDR3, the DNA is TGCAGCGTTGAGGGGGGGAATCAAGACGAGCAGTACTTC.

The chain uses TRBV6-5 and TRBJ1-1; possible D gene TRBD1, 5 bases. Germline CDR1 is MNHEY and CDR2 is SVGAGI. Trimming stripped 6 bases from V and 2 bases from J, with 13 bases between. This CDR3 has 14 residues. DNA for the CDR3: TGTGCCAGCAGCCGGGCAGGGCAAAACACTGAAGCTTTCTTT. Its translation: CASSRAGQNTEAFF.

V gene TRBV19 combines with J gene TRBJ1-6; 9 bases map to TRBD1. This CDR3 region has 16 residues. With 4 bases clipped from V and 10 bases from J, the junction kept 11 bases outside the gene matches. Per germline, CDR1 LNHDA and CDR2 SQIVND (reference sequence). CDR3 sequence: CASSRLPGQGDSPLHF. The CDR3 DNA reads as TGTGCCAGTAGTAGACTACCGGGACAGGGAGACTCACCCCTCCACTTT.

The chain has TRBV15 and TRBJ1-1; the D gene is possibly TRBD1 (6 bases). This CDR3 is built from 14 residues. The germline CDR1 and CDR2 sequences are LNHNV and YYDKDF (reference sequence). V lost 2 bases and J 7 bases, leaving 14 bases between the germline ends. CDR3 in DNA: TGTGCCACCAGCAGATCGTCAGGGGCTGGTGAAGCTTTCTTT. The encoded protein is CATSRSSGAGEAFF. Together with reference TRBV15 and TRBJ1-1, the CDR3 gives the full variable domain: DAMVIQNPRYQVTQFGKPVTLSCSQTLNHNVMYWYQQKSSQAPKLLFHYYDKDFNNEADTPDNFQSRRPNTSFCFLDIRSPGLGDTAMYLCATSRSSGAGEAFFGQGTRLTVV.

The chain couples TRBV5-5 to TRBJ2-3; D call uncertain. The V gene lost 2 bases and the J gene lost 6 bases, with 7 bases spanning the gap. The germline CDR1 and CDR2 sequences are SGHKS and YYEKEE (reference sequence). The CDR3 length is 12 residues. CDR3 amino acids: CASSLTGDTQYF. DNA for the CDR3: TGTGCCAGCAGCTTAACCGGGGATACGCAGTATTTT.

V is TRBV19 and J is TRBJ1-6, with 7 bases matching TRBD1. Trimming at V came to 7 bases and at J to 7 bases, leaving 4 bases not matched to a gene. Germline-derived CDR1 and CDR2 are LNHDA and SQIVND (reference sequence). The CDR3 has 13 amino acids. The CDR3 sequence: CASTPQGNSPLHF. The CDR3 DNA reads TGTGCCAGTACTCCACAGGGGAATTCACCCCTCCACTTT.

This chain connects TRBV5-1 to TRBJ2-2, with TRBD1 matching 8 bases. The V gene's germline CDR1 is SGHRS and CDR2 YFSETQ. V was pared by 4 bases and J by 0 bases, with 5 bases of the junction left unmatched. This CDR3 region has 16 residues. Here the CDR3 reads CASSPGQGANTGELFF. DNA for the CDR3: TGCGCCAGCAGCCCTGGACAGGGCGCGAACACCGGGGAGCTGTTTTTT.

This sequence joins TRBV7-3 and TRBJ2-1; possibly TRBD2 for D (6 bases). V dropped 2 bases and J dropped 2 bases, with 13 bases sitting between them. The germline V gene encodes CDR1 SGHTA and CDR2 FQGTGA. The CDR3 contains 16 residues. The CDR3 sequence: CASSLGGPRAYNEQFF. The CDR3 bases are TGTGCCAGCAGCTTAGGAGGGCCCCGGGCCTACAATGAGCAGTTCTTC.

The chain links TRBV7-9 to TRBJ2-1, with D unresolved. Looked up from germline, CDR1 is SEHNR and CDR2 is FQNEAQ (reference sequence). The CDR3 totals 14 residues. V dropped 2 bases and J dropped 0 bases, with 5 bases sitting between them. CDR3 amino acids: CASSLLSSYNEQFF. The CDR3 bases are TGTGCCAGCAGCTTATTGAGCTCCTACAATGAGCAGTTCTTC.

The rearrangement joins TRBV10-2 to TRBJ1-1, with 11 bases identical to TRBD1. Germline trimming cut 7 bases from V and 5 bases from J; bases unmatched to any gene: 12. The CDR3 runs 16 residues. The germline V gene has CDR1 WSHSY and CDR2 SAAADI. For the CDR3, the DNA is TGCGCCAGCAACTCCGGACAGGGGGCGCTTTATACTGAAGCTTTCTTT. Its translation: CASNSGQGALYTEAFF.

This chain links TRBV10-3 with TRBJ2-1, with 8 bases aligning to TRBD1. Trimming took 4 bases from V and 6 from J; bases not matched to a gene: 5. This CDR3 contains 14 residues. The V gene's germline CDR1 is ENHRY and CDR2 SYGVKD. The DNA of the CDR3 is TGTGCCATCAGTGGGACAGGGAGGATCAATGAGCAGTTCTTC. Residues: CAISGTGRINEQFF.

The chain is built from TRBV6-2 or TRBV6-3 and TRBJ1-5, with D unclear. The CDR3 totals 14 residues. The V end was cut by 2 bases, the J end by 3 bases, with 8 bases between. The germline V gene has CDR1 MNHEY and CDR2 SVGEGT. This CDR3 reads CASSYASLNQPQHF. In DNA, the CDR3 is TGTGCCAGCAGTTACGCGTCTCTCAATCAGCCCCAGCATTTT.

The chain joins TRBV10-3 to TRBJ1-2, with D unclear. This CDR3 has 15 residues. V was pared by 0 bases and J by 0 bases, with 8 bases between. Germline CDR1 reads ENHRY; CDR2 reads SYGVKD. The CDR3 DNA follows: TGTGCCATCAGTGAGTCGGCGGCTACTAACTATGGCTACACCTTC. It codes for CAISESAATNYGYTF.

The chain employs TRBV2 and TRBJ1-2; D may be TRBD1 (6 bases). Germline V gives CDR1 SNHLY, CDR2 FYNNEI. The V end was cut by 6 bases, the J end by 3 bases, with 11 bases between. The CDR3 has 13 amino acids. The chain's CDR3 is CASRRGTDYGYTF. The CDR3 coding sequence is TGTGCCAGCAGGAGGGGGACGGACTATGGCTACACCTTC.

This chain uses TRBV11-2 with TRBJ1-4, with 8 bases identical to TRBD1. The CDR3 contains 20 residues. The trim removed 0 bases at V and 6 bases at J, leaving 18 bases unmatched. In germline, CDR1 is SGHAT, CDR2 FQNNGV. CDR3 sequence: CASSLEYKGTGVRGHEKLFF. The CDR3 DNA reads TGTGCCAGCAGCTTAGAGTATAAGGGGACAGGTGTAAGAGGTCATGAAAAACTGTTTTTT.